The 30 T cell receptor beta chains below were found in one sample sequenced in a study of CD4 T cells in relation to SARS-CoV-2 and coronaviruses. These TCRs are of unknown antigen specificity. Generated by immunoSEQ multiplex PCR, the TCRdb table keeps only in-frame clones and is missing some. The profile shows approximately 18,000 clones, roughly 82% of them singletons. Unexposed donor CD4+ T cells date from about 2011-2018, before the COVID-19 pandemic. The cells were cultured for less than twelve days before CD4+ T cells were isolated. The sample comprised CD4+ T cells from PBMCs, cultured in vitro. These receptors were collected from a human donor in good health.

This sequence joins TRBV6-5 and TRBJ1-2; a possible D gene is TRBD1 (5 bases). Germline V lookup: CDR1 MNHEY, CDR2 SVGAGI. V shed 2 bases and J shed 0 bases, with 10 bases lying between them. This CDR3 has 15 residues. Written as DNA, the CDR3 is TGTGCCAGCAGTTACGGGCAGGGAGCTAACTATGGCTACACCTTC. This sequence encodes CASSYGQGANYGYTF.

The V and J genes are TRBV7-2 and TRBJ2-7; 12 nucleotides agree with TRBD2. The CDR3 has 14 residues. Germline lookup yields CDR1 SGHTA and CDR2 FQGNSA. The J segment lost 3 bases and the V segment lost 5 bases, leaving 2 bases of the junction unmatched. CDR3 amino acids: CASSMTSGGYEQYF. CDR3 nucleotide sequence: TGTGCCAGCAGCATGACTAGCGGGGGCTACGAGCAGTACTTC. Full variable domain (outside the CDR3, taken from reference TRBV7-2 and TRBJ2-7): GAGVSQSPSNKVTEKGKDVELRCDPISGHTALYWYRQSLGQGLEFLIYFQGNSAPDKSGLPSDRFSAERTGGSVSTLTIQRTQQEDSAVYLCASSMTSGGYEQYFGPGTRLTVT.

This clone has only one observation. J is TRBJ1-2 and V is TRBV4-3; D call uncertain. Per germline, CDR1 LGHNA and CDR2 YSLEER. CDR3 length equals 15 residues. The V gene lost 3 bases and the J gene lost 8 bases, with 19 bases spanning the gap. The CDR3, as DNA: TGCGCCAGCAGCCACCCAGGTGGGTCCTTCGGGGGCTACACCTTC. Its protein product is CASSHPGGSFGGYTF.

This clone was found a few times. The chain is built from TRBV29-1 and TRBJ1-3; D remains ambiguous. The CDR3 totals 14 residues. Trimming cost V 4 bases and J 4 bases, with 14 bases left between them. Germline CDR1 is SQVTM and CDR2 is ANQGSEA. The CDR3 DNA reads TGCAGCGTTGGCGTGACGGGAGACGGAAACACCATATATTTT. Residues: CSVGVTGDGNTIYF.

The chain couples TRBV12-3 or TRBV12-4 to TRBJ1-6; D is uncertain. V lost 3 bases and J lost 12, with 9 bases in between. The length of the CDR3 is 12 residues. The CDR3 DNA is TGTGCCAGCAGTTTCCCCGGGAGACCCCTCCACTTT. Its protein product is CASSFPGRPLHF.

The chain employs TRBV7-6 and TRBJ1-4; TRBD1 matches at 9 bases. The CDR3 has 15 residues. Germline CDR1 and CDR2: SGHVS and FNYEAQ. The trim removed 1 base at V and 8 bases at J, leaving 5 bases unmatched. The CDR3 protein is CASSLGGTGYEKLFF. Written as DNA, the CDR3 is TGTGCCAGCAGCTTAGGGGGGACAGGGTACGAAAAACTGTTTTTT.

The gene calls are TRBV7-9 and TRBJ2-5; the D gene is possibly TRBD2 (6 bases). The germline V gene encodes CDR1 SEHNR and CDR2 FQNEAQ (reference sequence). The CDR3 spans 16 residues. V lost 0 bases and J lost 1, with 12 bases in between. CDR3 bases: TGTGCCAGCAGCTTAGCGCGCGGGGCAGGCCAAGAGACCCAGTACTTC. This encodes CASSLARGAGQETQYF.

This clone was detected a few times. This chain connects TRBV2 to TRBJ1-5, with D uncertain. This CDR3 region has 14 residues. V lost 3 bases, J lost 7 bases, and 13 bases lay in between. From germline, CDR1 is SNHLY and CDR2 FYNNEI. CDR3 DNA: TGTGCCAGCAGTGAGGGAGAAGGACCACAGCCCCAGCATTTT. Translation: CASSEGEGPQPQHF. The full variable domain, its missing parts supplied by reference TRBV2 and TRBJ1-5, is EPEVTQTPSHQVTQMGQEVILRCVPISNHLYFYWYRQILGQKVEFLVSFYNNEISEKSEIFDDQFSVERPDGSNFTLKIRSTKLEDSAMYFCASSEGEGPQPQHFGDGTRLSIL.

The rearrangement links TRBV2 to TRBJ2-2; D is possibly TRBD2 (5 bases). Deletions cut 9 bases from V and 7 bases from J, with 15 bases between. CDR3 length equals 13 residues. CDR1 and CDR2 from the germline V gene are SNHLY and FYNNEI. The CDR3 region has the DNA TGTGCCAGTGCAGAGAGGGCAGACGGGGAGCTGTTTTTT. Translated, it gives CASAERADGELFF.

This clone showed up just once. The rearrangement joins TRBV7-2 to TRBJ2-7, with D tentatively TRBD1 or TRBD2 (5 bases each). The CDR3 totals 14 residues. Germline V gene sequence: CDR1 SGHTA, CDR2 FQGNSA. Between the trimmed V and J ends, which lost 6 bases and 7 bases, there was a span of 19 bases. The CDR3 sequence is CASSQAPGSGEQYF. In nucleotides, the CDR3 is TGTGCCAGCAGTCAGGCCCCAGGGTCGGGAGAGCAGTACTTC.

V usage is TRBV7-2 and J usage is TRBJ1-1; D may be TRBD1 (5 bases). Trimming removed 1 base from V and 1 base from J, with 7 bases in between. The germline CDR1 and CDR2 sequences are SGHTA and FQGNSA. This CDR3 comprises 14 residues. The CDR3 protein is CASSLDGQNTEAFF. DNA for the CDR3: TGTGCCAGCAGCTTAGATGGACAGAACACTGAAGCTTTCTTT.

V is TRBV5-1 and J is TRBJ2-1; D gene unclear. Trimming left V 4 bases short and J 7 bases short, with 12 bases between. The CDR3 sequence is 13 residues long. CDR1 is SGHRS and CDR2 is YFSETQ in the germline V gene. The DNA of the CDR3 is TGCGCCAGCAGCCCCTTTACCGAGAATGAGCAGTTCTTC. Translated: CASSPFTENEQFF.

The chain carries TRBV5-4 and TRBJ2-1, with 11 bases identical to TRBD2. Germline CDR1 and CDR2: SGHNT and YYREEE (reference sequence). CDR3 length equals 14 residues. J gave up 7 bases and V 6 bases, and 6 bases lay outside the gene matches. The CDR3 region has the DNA TGTGCCAGCATCGACGGGACTAGCGGTAATGAGCAGTTCTTC. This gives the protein CASIDGTSGNEQFF.

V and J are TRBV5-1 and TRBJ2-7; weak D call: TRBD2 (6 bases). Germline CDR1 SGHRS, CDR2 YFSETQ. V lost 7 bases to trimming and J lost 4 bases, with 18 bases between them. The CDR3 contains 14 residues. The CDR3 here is CASGRVGGGYEQYF. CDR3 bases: TGCGCCAGCGGGCGCGTGGGGGGTGGGTACGAGCAGTACTTC.

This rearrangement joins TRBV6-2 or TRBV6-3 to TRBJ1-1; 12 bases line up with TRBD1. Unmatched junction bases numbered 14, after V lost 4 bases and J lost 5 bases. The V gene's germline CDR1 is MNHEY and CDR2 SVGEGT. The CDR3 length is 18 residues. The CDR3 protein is CASSSATLGQGAGTEAFF. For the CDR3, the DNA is TGTGCCAGCAGTTCCGCTACCTTGGGACAGGGGGCAGGGACTGAAGCTTTCTTT.

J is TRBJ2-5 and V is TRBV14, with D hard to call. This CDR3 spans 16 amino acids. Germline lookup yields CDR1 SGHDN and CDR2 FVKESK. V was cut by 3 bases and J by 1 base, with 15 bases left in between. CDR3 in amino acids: CASSQVAGGGQETQYF. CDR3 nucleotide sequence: TGTGCCAGCAGCCAGGTCGCCGGTGGTGGCCAAGAGACCCAGTACTTC.

CDR3 residues: CASTGRNTGELFF. The CDR3 bases are TGTGCCAGCACGGGGAGGAACACCGGGGAGCTGTTTTTT. The chain couples TRBV9 to TRBJ2-2, with TRBD2 as a possible D gene (5 bases). This CDR3 contains 13 residues. V was clipped by 6 bases and J by 1 base, with 7 bases between them. The germline V gene has CDR1 SGDLS and CDR2 YYNGEE.

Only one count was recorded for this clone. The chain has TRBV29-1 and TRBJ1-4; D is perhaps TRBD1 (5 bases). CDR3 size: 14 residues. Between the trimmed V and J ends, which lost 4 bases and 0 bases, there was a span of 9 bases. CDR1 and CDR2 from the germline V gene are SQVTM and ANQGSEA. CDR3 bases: TGCAGCGTTGTACGGGGGGCAACTAATGAAAAACTGTTTTTT. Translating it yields CSVVRGATNEKLFF.

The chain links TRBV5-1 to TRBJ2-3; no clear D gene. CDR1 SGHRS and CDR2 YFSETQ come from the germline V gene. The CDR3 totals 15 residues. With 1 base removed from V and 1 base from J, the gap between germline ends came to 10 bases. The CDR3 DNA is TGCGCCAGCAGCTTGTCTATGAGACGCACAGATACGCAGTATTTT. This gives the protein CASSLSMRRTDTQYF. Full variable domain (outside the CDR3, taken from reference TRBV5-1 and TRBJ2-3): KAGVTQTPRYLIKTRGQQVTLSCSPISGHRSVSWYQQTPGQGLQFLFEYFSETQRNKGNFPGRFSGRQFSNSRSEMNVSTLELGDSALYLCASSLSMRRTDTQYFGPGTRLTVL.

CDR3 loop: CASSVGTRSEAFF. DNA of the CDR3: TGTGCCAGCAGCGTAGGAACACGCTCTGAAGCTTTCTTT. The J gene is TRBJ1-1, the V gene TRBV9; D is unresolved. The CDR3 totals 13 residues. CDR1 is SGDLS, CDR2 YYNGEE, per germline. Trimming cost V 0 bases and J 6 bases, with 9 bases left between them. Full variable domain (missing parts from reference TRBV9 and TRBJ1-1): DSGVTQTPKHLITATGQRVTLRCSPRSGDLSVYWYQQSLDQGLQFLIQYYNGEERAKGNILERFSAQQFPDLHSELNLSSLELGDSALYFCASSVGTRSEAFFGQGTRLTVV.

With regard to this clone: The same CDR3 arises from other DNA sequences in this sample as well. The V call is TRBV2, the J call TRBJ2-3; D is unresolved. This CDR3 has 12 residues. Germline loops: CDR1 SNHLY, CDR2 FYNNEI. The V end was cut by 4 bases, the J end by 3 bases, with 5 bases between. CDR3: CASSVETDTQYF. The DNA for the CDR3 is TGTGCCAGCAGTGTAGAAACAGATACGCAGTATTTT.

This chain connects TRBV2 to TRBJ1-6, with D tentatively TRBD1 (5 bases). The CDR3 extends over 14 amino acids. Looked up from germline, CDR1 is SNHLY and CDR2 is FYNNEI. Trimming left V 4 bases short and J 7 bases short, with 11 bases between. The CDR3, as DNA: TGTGCCAGCAGTGGGGGGGACTGGAATTCACCCCTCCACTTT. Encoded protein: CASSGGDWNSPLHF.

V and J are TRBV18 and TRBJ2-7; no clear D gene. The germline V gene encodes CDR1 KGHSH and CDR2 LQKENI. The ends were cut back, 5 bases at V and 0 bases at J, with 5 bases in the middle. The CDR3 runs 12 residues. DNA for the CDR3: TGTGCCAGCTCATCCTCCTCCTACGAGCAGTACTTC. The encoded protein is CASSSSSYEQYF. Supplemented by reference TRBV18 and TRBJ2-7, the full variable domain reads NAGVMQNPRHLVRRRGQEARLRCSPMKGHSHVYWYRQLPEEGLKFMVYLQKENIIDESGMPKERFSAEFPKEGPSILRIQQVVRGDSAAYFCASSSSSYEQYFGPGTRLTVT.

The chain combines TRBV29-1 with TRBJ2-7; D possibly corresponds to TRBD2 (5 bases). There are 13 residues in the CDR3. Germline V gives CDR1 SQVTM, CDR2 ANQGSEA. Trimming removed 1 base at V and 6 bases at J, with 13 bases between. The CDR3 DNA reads TGCAGCGTTGAAGTATTAAGTAGCGCCGAGCAGTACTTC. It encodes CSVEVLSSAEQYF.

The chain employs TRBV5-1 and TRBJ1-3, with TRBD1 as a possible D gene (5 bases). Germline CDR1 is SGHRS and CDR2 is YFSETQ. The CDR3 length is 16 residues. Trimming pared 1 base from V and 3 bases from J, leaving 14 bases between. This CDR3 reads CASSLSPPRDGNTIYF. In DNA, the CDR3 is TGCGCCAGCAGCTTGTCCCCCCCCAGGGATGGAAACACCATATATTTT.

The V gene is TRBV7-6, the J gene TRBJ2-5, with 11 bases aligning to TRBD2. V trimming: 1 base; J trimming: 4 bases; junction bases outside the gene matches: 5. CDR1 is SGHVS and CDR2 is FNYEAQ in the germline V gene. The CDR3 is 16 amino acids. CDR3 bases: TGTGCCAGCAGCTTAGGGGTAGCGGGGGGGCCAGAGACCCAGTACTTC. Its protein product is CASSLGVAGGPETQYF.

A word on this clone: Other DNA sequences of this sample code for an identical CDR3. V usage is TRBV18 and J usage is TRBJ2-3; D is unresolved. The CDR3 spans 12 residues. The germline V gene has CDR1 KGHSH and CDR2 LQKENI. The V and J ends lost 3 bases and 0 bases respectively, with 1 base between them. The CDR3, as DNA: TGTGCCAGCTCACCGAGCACAGATACGCAGTATTTT. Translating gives CASSPSTDTQYF.

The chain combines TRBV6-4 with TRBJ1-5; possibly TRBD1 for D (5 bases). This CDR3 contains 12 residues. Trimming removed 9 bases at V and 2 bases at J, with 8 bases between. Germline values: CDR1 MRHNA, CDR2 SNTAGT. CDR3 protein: CARTACNQPQHF. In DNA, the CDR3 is TGTGCCAGGACAGCGTGCAATCAGCCCCAGCATTTT.

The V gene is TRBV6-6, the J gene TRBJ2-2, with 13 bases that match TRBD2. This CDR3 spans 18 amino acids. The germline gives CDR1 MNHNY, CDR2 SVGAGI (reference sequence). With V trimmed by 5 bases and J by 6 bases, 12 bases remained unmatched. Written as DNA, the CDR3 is TGTGCCAGCAGTCCAACACTAGCGGGAGGGCCTAGAGCCGGGGAGCTGTTTTTT. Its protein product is CASSPTLAGGPRAGELFF.

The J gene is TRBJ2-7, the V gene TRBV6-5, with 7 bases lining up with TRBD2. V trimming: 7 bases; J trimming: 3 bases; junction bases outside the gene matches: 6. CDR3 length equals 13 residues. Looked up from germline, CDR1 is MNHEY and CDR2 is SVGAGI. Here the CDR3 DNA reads TGTGCCAGCACAGGACTAGTTTACTACGAGCAGTACTTC. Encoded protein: CASTGLVYYEQYF.